This TCR beta chain derives from a study of prognosis after radiotherapy for stage I lung cancer. Across the whole study: Each patient with non-small cell lung cancer was deemed medically inoperable.

Template was genomic DNA; TCR beta CDR3 amplified in two multiplex PCR rounds. Amplification during the initial PCR round employed primers specific to each TRBV and TRBJ gene. TCRdb processed the multiplex PCR reads anew with MiXCR; each CDR3 protein has one entry. Here the sample spans some 23,000 distinct CDR3 sequences, more than 35% being singletons. The CDR3 is made up of 15 amino acids. V was cut by 4 bases and J by 6 bases, with 18 bases left in between. Germline-derived CDR1 and CDR2 are MNHEY and SMNVEV (reference sequence). This clonotype has at least ten counts. This chain joins TRBV27 and TRBJ1-1, with D perhaps matching TRBD1 (5 bases). The input for sequencing was PBMCs, taken before or after stereotactic body radiation therapy (not recorded which). The clonotype was recovered from a donor at least 50 years old with non-small cell lung cancer. CDR3 sequence reads: CASSSVQVWGAEAFF. CDR3 in DNA: TGTGCCAGCAGTTCTGTACAGGTTTGGGGCGCTGAAGCTTTCTTT.